This is a list of T cell receptor beta chains from one sample in a study of vaccination and CD4 T cells after COVID-19. Each CDR3 protein is one row after TCRdb ran MiXCR on the PCR reads. The sample consists of tens of thousands of distinct CDR3 sequences, over 60% of them appearing once. Which antigens these TCRs recognize remains unknown. Specimen: CD4+ T cells from blood, cultured in vitro, collected after SARS-CoV-2 vaccination. Receptors were obtained from a human donor who received a COVID-19 vaccine. Each CDR3 is given with its conserved first and last residue. The D gene is left open where the match is weak. Clone size is shown for a subset of rows, as once, few, many or a class of expanded clone.

D gene	V gene	J gene	clone size	CDR3 protein	CDR3 DNA
TRBD2	TRBV30	TRBJ2-1	once	CAWSVPAGGLSSYNEQFF	TGTGCCTGGAGTGTACCAGCGGGGGGCCTTAGCTCCTACAATGAGCAGTTCTTC
-	TRBV6-1	TRBJ1-2	-	CASSTELNYGYTF	TGTGCCAGCAGTACAGAATTGAACTATGGCTACACCTTC
TRBD2	TRBV5-1	TRBJ2-1	-	CASSHSGGSSYNEQFF	TGCGCCAGCAGCCATAGCGGGGGGAGCTCCTACAATGAGCAGTTCTTC
TRBD1	TRBV7-3	TRBJ1-5	-	CASSLTGGVQPQHF	TGTGCCAGCAGCCTGACAGGGGGAGTCCAGCCCCAGCATTTT
-	TRBV7-9	TRBJ2-5	-	CASSQGPNQETQYF	TGTGCCAGCAGCCAGGGACCAAACCAAGAGACCCAGTACTTC
TRBD1	TRBV19	TRBJ1-2	-	CASTDRDSPFRGYTF	TGTGCCAGTACCGATCGGGACAGCCCATTTAGGGGCTACACCTTC
-	TRBV7-2	TRBJ1-2	-	CASSLDVQRNYGYTF	TGTGCCAGCAGCTTAGATGTACAGCGTAACTATGGCTACACCTTC
-	TRBV19	TRBJ1-1	-	CASSREGRDTEAFF	TGTGCCAGTAGCCGAGAGGGGCGGGACACTGAAGCTTTCTTT
TRBD1	TRBV20-1	TRBJ1-2	-	CSALPGTGASRGYGYTF	TGCAGTGCCCTCCCTGGGACAGGGGCATCTCGGGGCTATGGCTACACCTTC
-	TRBV7-9	TRBJ1-4	-	CASSEHQDYEKLFF	TGTGCCAGCAGCGAACACCAAGACTATGAAAAACTGTTTTTT
TRBD2	TRBV20-1	TRBJ2-5	-	CSASQSAGGRMAQYF	TGCAGTGCTTCCCAGAGCGCGGGGGGGCGGATGGCCCAGTACTTC
-	TRBV24-1	TRBJ1-4	-	CATSDTRRGGPEKLFF	TGTGCCACCAGTGATACGAGGCGGGGAGGTCCGGAAAAACTGTTTTTT
-	TRBV20-1	TRBJ1-2	-	CSAREQGQRYYGYTF	TGCAGTGCTAGAGAGCAAGGCCAGCGGTACTATGGCTACACCTTC
-	TRBV7-9	TRBJ1-2	-	CASSLGRYGYTF	TGTGCCAGCAGTTTGGGACGATATGGCTACACCTTC
TRBD1	TRBV10-3	TRBJ1-5	-	CAISADRDEPQHF	TGTGCCATCAGTGCGGACAGGGATGAGCCCCAGCATTTT
TRBD1	TRBV20-1	TRBJ2-3	-	CSAMLPTGTFDTDTQYF	TGCAGTGCTATGCTACCGACAGGGACATTTGACACAGATACGCAGTATTTT
-	TRBV7-9	TRBJ1-1	-	CASSLMQMNTEAFF	TGTGCCAGCAGCTTGATGCAGATGAACACTGAAGCTTTCTTT
TRBD2	TRBV6-5	TRBJ2-3	few	CASSYSASGGGVSSTDTQYF	TGTGCCAGCAGTTACTCGGCTAGCGGGGGCGGAGTTAGTAGCACAGATACGCAGTATTTT
TRBD2	TRBV20-1	TRBJ2-3	-	CSARDPAGGLSDTQYF	TGCAGTGCTAGAGATCCCGCGGGGGGGCTCTCAGATACGCAGTATTTT
-	TRBV7-7	TRBJ2-5	few	CASSPGFRETQYF	TGTGCCAGCAGCCCCGGGTTCAGAGAGACCCAGTACTTC
TRBD2	TRBV6-2/TRBV6-3	TRBJ2-7	-	CASRRRTSGGNYEQYF	TGTGCCAGCAGGAGACGGACCAGCGGGGGGAACTACGAGCAGTACTTC
-	TRBV6-1	TRBJ2-3	few	CATGGLSDNTDTQYF	TGTGCCACCGGGGGGCTTTCGGATAACACAGATACGCAGTATTTT
-	TRBV11-2	TRBJ1-2	-	CASSLNWDYGYTF	TGTGCCAGCAGCCTCAACTGGGACTATGGCTACACCTTC
TRBD2	TRBV19	TRBJ2-3	-	CASSMGLEPDTQYF	TGTGCCAGTAGTATGGGACTAGAGCCAGATACGCAGTATTTT
TRBD1	TRBV12-3/TRBV12-4	TRBJ1-1	-	CASSPTGVGTEAFF	TGTGCCAGCAGTCCAACAGGGGTTGGCACTGAAGCTTTCTTT
TRBD1	TRBV6-1	TRBJ1-2	-	CASSTTGAVSSLIYGYTF	TGTGCCAGCAGTACGACAGGGGCCGTTAGCTCGCTGATCTATGGCTACACCTTC
TRBD2	TRBV6-1	TRBJ2-3	-	CASTQTSGGVDTQYF	TGTGCCAGCACCCAAACTAGCGGGGGGGTGGATACGCAGTATTTT
-	TRBV6-4	TRBJ2-5	-	CASSLEAGGQETQYF	TGTGCCAGCAGCCTGGAGGCAGGAGGCCAAGAGACCCAGTACTTC
TRBD2	TRBV19	TRBJ2-1	-	CASSSYSGGAENEQFF	TGTGCCAGTAGTTCCTATAGCGGGGGGGCCGAGAATGAGCAGTTCTTC
TRBD1	TRBV7-2	TRBJ1-6	few	CASSPGGTGESSPLHF	TGTGCCAGCAGCCCAGGAGGGACAGGGGAGTCTTCACCCCTCCACTTT
TRBD1	TRBV7-8	TRBJ2-5	-	CASSRDRVNVETQYF	TGTGCCAGCAGCCGAGACAGGGTAAACGTAGAGACCCAGTACTTC
TRBD1	TRBV7-2	TRBJ2-2	-	CASSSQGASTGELFF	TGTGCCAGCAGCTCACAGGGGGCAAGCACCGGGGAGCTGTTTTTT
TRBD1	TRBV19	TRBJ1-2	-	CASTQKDRAFYGYTF	TGTGCCAGTACCCAAAAGGACAGGGCCTTCTATGGCTACACCTTC
TRBD1	TRBV10-1	TRBJ1-2	few	CASSESRDRHGYTF	TGCGCCAGCAGTGAGTCCCGGGACAGGCATGGCTACACCTTC
TRBD1	TRBV6-1	TRBJ1-6	-	CASSEDRGGSPLHF	TGTGCCAGCAGTGAGGACAGGGGGGGTTCACCCCTCCACTTT
-	TRBV20-1	TRBJ1-1	-	CSASLRGMHTEAFF	TGCAGTGCTAGCCTGAGAGGAATGCACACTGAAGCTTTCTTT
-	TRBV20-1	TRBJ1-4	-	CSASLGSEKLFF	TGCAGTGCTAGTTTAGGGAGTGAAAAACTGTTTTTT
-	TRBV7-9	TRBJ1-2	few	CASSLGSGAANYGYTF	TGTGCCAGCAGCTTAGGTAGTGGGGCCGCTAACTATGGCTACACCTTC
TRBD1	TRBV30	TRBJ1-6	few	CAWHGGTGSSPLHF	TGTGCCTGGCATGGGGGGACAGGAAGCTCACCCCTCCACTTT
TRBD1	TRBV19	TRBJ1-1	-	CASRKGQANTEAFF	TGTGCCAGTAGGAAAGGACAGGCGAACACTGAAGCTTTCTTT
-	TRBV30	TRBJ2-7	once	CALTTANSYEQYF	TGTGCTCTAACGACAGCAAACTCCTACGAGCAGTACTTC
-	TRBV12-3/TRBV12-4	TRBJ2-5	few	CASSLRAETQYF	TGTGCCAGCAGCCTAAGGGCGGAGACCCAGTACTTC
TRBD1	TRBV20-1	TRBJ1-2	-	CSARPRGQGNYGYTF	TGCAGTGCTAGACCACGGGGACAGGGGAACTATGGCTACACCTTC
-	TRBV12-3/TRBV12-4	TRBJ2-3	-	CASSRTDTQYF	TGTGCCAGCAGTCGCACAGATACGCAGTATTTT
TRBD2	TRBV24-1	TRBJ2-3	few	CASSGALSTDTQYF	TGTGCCAGTAGCGGGGCCCTGAGCACAGATACGCAGTATTTT
-	TRBV20-1	TRBJ1-6	-	CSASDRYFNSPLHF	TGCAGTGCCTCTGACCGCTACTTTAATTCACCCCTCCACTTT
-	TRBV19	TRBJ1-2	-	CASSNTGNGNYGYTF	TGTGCCAGTAGTAATACAGGGAATGGTAACTATGGCTACACCTTC
-	TRBV11-3	TRBJ1-4	-	CASSNRRGEKLFF	TGTGCCAGCAGCAACAGACGGGGGGAAAAACTGTTTTTT
TRBD1	TRBV27	TRBJ2-2	once	CASSLKTGVRTGELFF	TGTGCCAGCAGTTTGAAGACAGGGGTGCGGACCGGGGAGCTGTTTTTT
TRBD1	TRBV6-4	TRBJ1-2	-	CASTRDRGGKYYGYTF	TGTGCCAGCACCCGGGACAGGGGAGGGAAGTACTATGGCTACACCTTC
-	TRBV28	TRBJ1-5	few	CASFGDNQPQHF	TGTGCCAGTTTTGGCGACAATCAGCCCCAGCATTTT
-	TRBV7-2	TRBJ1-1	once	CASSIPGPNTEAFF	TGTGCCAGCAGCATCCCGGGGCCGAACACTGAAGCTTTCTTT
-	TRBV7-3	TRBJ2-1	-	CASSLTTNSYNEQFF	TGTGCCAGCAGCTTGACGACAAACTCCTACAATGAGCAGTTCTTC
TRBD1	TRBV2	TRBJ2-2	few	CASRPWTGTGESTGELFF	TGTGCCAGCAGGCCTTGGACCGGGACAGGGGAGTCCACCGGGGAGCTGTTTTTT